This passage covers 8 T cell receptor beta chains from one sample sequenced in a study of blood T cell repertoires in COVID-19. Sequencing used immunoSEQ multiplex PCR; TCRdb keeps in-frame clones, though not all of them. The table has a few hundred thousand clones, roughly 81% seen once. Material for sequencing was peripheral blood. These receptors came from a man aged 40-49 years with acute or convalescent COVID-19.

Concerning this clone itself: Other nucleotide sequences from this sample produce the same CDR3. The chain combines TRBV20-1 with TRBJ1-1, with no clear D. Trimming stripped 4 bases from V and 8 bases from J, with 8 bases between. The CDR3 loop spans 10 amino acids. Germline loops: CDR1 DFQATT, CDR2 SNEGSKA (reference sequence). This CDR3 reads CSAIRGEAFF. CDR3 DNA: TGCAGTGCTATCCGCGGGGAAGCTTTCTTT.

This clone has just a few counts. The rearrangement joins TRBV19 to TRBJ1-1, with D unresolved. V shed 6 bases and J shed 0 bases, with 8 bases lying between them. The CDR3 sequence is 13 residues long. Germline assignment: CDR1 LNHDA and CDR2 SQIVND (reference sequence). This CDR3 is CASSLTVNTEAFF. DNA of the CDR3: TGTGCCAGTAGCCTTACTGTGAACACTGAAGCTTTCTTT.

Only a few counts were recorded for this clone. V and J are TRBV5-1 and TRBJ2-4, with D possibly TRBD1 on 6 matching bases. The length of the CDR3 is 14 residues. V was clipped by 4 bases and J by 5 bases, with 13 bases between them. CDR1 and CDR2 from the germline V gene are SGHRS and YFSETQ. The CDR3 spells CASSLQSGENIQYF. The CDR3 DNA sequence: TGCGCCAGCAGCCTACAGTCAGGGGAAAACATTCAGTACTTC.

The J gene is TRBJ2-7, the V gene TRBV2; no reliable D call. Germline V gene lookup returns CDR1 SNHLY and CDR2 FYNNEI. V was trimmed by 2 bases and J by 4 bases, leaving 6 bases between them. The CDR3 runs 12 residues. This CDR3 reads CASSESGYEQYF. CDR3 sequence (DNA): TGTGCCAGCAGTGAATCCGGTTACGAGCAGTACTTC. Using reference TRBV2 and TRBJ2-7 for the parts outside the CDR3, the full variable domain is EPEVTQTPSHQVTQMGQEVILRCVPISNHLYFYWYRQILGQKVEFLVSFYNNEISEKSEIFDDQFSVERPDGSNFTLKIRSTKLEDSAMYFCASSESGYEQYFGPGTRLTVT.

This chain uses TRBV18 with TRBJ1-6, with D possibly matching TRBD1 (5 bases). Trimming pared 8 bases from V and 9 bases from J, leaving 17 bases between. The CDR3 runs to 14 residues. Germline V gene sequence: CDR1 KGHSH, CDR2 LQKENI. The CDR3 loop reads CASTRDSAPSPLHF. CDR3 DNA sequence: TGTGCCAGCACGCGGGACTCAGCACCTTCACCCCTCCACTTT.

The DNA of the CDR3 is TGTGCCAGCAGCCCAGGGACTAGCGGAGGATACAATGAGCAGTTCTTC. This sequence encodes CASSPGTSGGYNEQFF. The chain couples TRBV9 to TRBJ2-1; TRBD2 aligns across 11 bases. The CDR3 loop spans 16 amino acids. The V and J ends lost 4 bases and 4 bases, in that order; junction bases with no gene match: 7. CDR1 SGDLS and CDR2 YYNGEE come from the germline V gene.

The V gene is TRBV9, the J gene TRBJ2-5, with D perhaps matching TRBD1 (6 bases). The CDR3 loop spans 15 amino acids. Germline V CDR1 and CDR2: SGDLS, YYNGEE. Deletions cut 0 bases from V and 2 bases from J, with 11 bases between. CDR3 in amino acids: CASSVDPGTQETQYF. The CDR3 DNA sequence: TGTGCCAGCAGCGTAGACCCCGGGACACAAGAGACCCAGTACTTC.

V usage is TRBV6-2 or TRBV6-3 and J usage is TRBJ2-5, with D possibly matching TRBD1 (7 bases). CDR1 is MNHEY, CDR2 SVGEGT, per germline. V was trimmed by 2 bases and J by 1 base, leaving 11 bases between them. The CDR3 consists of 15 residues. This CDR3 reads CASSYGGGIQETQYF. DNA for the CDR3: TGTGCCAGCAGTTACGGAGGGGGCATCCAAGAGACCCAGTACTTC.